A single sample is the source of the 5 T cell receptor beta chains below, sequenced in a study of beta chain features in type 1 diabetes. Expressed TCRB transcripts were sequenced because the entire RNA isolate underwent reverse transcription. Method: immunoSEQ multiplex PCR; TCRdb's copy keeps in-frame clones and lacks some. The sample shows over 150,000 clones, 6% to 9% of them seen only once. Study-level results: TCRB CDR3s from Type 1 diabetes patients were moderately but significantly shorter in all four CD4+ subsets.

These receptors are not linked to any known antigen. Specimen: central memory CD4+ T cells from blood. These receptors came from a man between 18 and 29 years old with type 1 diabetes.

The chain links TRBV4-3 to TRBJ1-1; 7 nucleotides match TRBD1. Germline lookup yields CDR1 LGHNA and CDR2 YSLEER. The CDR3 runs 15 residues. V was clipped by 0 bases and J by 4 bases; unmatched bases: 5. CDR3 nucleotide sequence: TGCGCCAGCAGCCAAGAACCGACAGGGCTCACTGAAGCTTTCTTT. Translating gives CASSQEPTGLTEAFF.

This sequence joins TRBV5-6 and TRBJ1-1; 8 positions match TRBD1. The CDR3 sequence is 15 residues long. J lost 2 bases, V lost 3 bases, and 6 bases had no gene match. Germline V gene lookup returns CDR1 SGHDT and CDR2 YYEEEE. The CDR3 nucleotides are TGTGCCAGCAGCTGGGGGGGACAGGACAACACTGAAGCTTTCTTT. Its protein product is CASSWGGQDNTEAFF.

The table lists this clone with a few counts. This rearrangement joins TRBV5-1 to TRBJ2-1; 12 positions match TRBD1. Germline lookup yields CDR1 SGHRS and CDR2 YFSETQ. CDR3 length: 15 residues. J was trimmed by 8 bases and V by 4 bases; bases with no gene match: 7. The CDR3 DNA follows: TGCGCCAGCAGCGGGACAGGGGGCTACGGGGATGAGCAGTTCTTC. It is translated as CASSGTGGYGDEQFF.

This clone was detected a few times. The gene calls are TRBV7-2 and TRBJ2-1, with 8 positions matching TRBD2. This CDR3 spans 14 amino acids. The J segment lost 12 bases and the V segment lost 2 bases, leaving 9 bases of the junction unmatched. Germline CDR1 is SGHTA and CDR2 is FQGNSA. The CDR3 is CASSLLSAGEAQFF. CDR3 sequence (DNA): TGTGCCAGCAGCTTACTTTCAGCGGGGGAGGCGCAGTTCTTC.

J is TRBJ1-3 and V is TRBV4-3; D gene uncertain. The CDR3 consists of 16 residues. Between the trimmed V and J ends, which lost 0 bases and 0 bases, there was a span of 9 bases. The germline V gene has CDR1 LGHNA and CDR2 YSLEER. CDR3 in amino acids: CASSQDRSPSGNTIYF. In DNA form, the CDR3 reads TGCGCCAGCAGCCAAGACAGGTCACCCTCTGGAAACACCATATATTTT.